This T cell receptor beta chain was sequenced for a study of cytomegalovirus exposure and HLA in healthy donors (dated by TCRdb to about 2017). With regard to the full study: An earlier analysis of several hundred of the donors reported roughly 270 Gb of sequence data and some 120 million unique TCR beta sequences from about 179 million T cells. An early release that covered 500 to 800 HLA-typed donors contained 300 to 350 gigabases of sequencing data and tens of millions of unique TCR sequences. Among the roughly 380 genotyped donors, approximately 82% belonged to the genetic ancestry cluster associated with self-reported Caucasian donors. The study aimed to test whether cataloging public T cell receptors could reveal signatures of past pathogen exposure. The T cell repertoires of 670 or so subjects were profiled by immunosequencing and related to cytomegalovirus serostatus. Along with the roughly 700-subject first cohort, a separate validation cohort of over 90 different subjects was used. To predict cytomegalovirus infection status, the study combined high-throughput TCR immunosequencing, statistical association of individual TCRs with disease status, and machine learning. A later analysis re-analyzed previously published TCR beta repertoires from roughly 630 donors and added high-resolution HLA genotyping to study TCR occurrence patterns. In the later analysis, no new phenotypic data were used to find candidate immune exposures; instead, reliance was placed on TCR beta sequences and their occurrence across donors. An earlier analysis of fewer than 700 of the donors applied high-throughput TCR beta sequencing to assess whether each TCR beta V gene segment acted as functional or pseudogenic. Donor age, sex, ethnicity and CMV serostatus were collected together with the repertoire data. A later genetic analysis took genome-wide SNP genotypes for 398 of the 666 donors and used that subset as a discovery cohort. Every discovery cohort repertoire had been produced on one sequencing platform. HLA typing included class I and class II loci at four-digit resolution. Typing coverage varied by locus: roughly 629-640 donors for A, B, C, DRB1 and DQB1; under 550 for DQA1; 600 to 610 for DPA1; fewer than 480 for DPB1. Because of strong linkage in the cohort, roughly five DR-DQ haplotypes were treated as single units for association and clustering. Across 398 genotyped donors of the cohort, an average of roughly 230,000 unique TCR beta nucleotide sequences per donor were sequenced, and roughly 20% of those sequences were non-productive. The research as a whole found: When HLA alleles, especially DR and DQ, strongly co-occurred, attributing TCR associations to individual alleles was difficult. Presence/absence analyses assumed roughly uniform sequencing depth across donors, an assumption that may not hold. The sequencing pipeline was judged likely to have produced a cluster of highly shared sequence variants as a technical artifact. CMV serostatus was the only immune exposure information available for the cohort. Because HLA typing was unavailable for some donors at each locus, only the typed subset was used in association tests. Most TCR sequences were observed very rarely across donors, whereas some public TCRs were present in many individuals. In vitro tests confirmed that a few of the cytomegalovirus-associated TCR beta chains recognize cytomegalovirus antigens. In a later genetic analysis, fewer N-insertions in productive TCRs were reported among donors in an Asian-associated ancestry cluster than the roughly 640-donor mean. The cohort was sequenced for TCR beta chains only, and without alpha or paired-chain data the features that could be detected were limited. A later genetic analysis associated a missense DCLRE1C variant with V-gene and J-gene trimming of TCR beta chains, and an independent cohort replicated the association. Cytomegalovirus status was reported to be diagnosed by the classifier with high specificity and sensitivity in both the original and validation cohorts. In a later analysis, TCR association rates were found to vary across HLA loci, with the most associated TCRs seen for DRB1 alleles and the fewest for HLA-C alleles. At a false discovery rate of 0.05, a later analysis linked under 20,000 TCR beta sequences to specific HLA alleles. The study listed approximately 150 TCR beta chains as associated with cytomegalovirus. Some IMGT-functional V segments, including TRBV6-2 and TRBV6-3, could not be told apart with the 87-base-pair reads, so those segments were excluded. According to a later analysis, parvovirus B19, influenza, CMV and Epstein-Barr virus appeared linked to several top co-occurrence clusters. Broadly in line with IMGT annotations, most TCR beta V segments showed up in productive rearrangements about 87% or about 30% of the time in an earlier analysis of several hundred of the donors. In a later analysis, HLA-associated TCR beta chains showed more clonal expansion and lower generation probabilities than non-associated chains that were equally common. Correlated functional status among segregating V segments might reflect linkage disequilibrium, but an unknown experimental factor could not be ruled out. The authors suggested that the approach could potentially be generalized to other disease states and immunological phenotypes. A later analysis found that most CMV-associated TCR beta chains appeared HLA-restricted, with HLA associations seemingly driven largely by CMV exposure. A further reported finding was that TCR beta sequences accurately predicted the HLA-A and HLA-B alleles for most subjects in the first cohort. The earlier analysis of approximately 560 of the donors excluded roughly 17 rarely observed V segments, including chromosome 9 orphons, because counts were too low.

Libraries were made using the immunoSEQ multiplex PCR assay. A mixture of 60 forward primers for TCR Vbeta segments and 13 reverse primers for TCR Jbeta segments was used in the multiplex PCR. The CDR3 region of rearranged TCR beta genes was amplified from genomic DNA by a multiplex PCR assay. The Illumina HiSeq System was used to sequence the amplified TCR beta libraries as 87-base-pair reads. The source study handled its data this way. A later analysis tallied around 80 million unique TCR beta chains across the 550 to 850 repertoires, and some 10 million of those chains were shared by two or more donors. Raw reads were error-corrected and collapsed into unique sequences with a nearest-neighbor algorithm that merged closely related sequences to remove PCR and sequencing errors. Alignment of CDR3 sequences to IMGT reference sequences was used to assign V, D and J gene segments. For a sequence to be retained, a match of at least six nucleotides to both a V gene segment and a J gene segment was required. A rearrangement was called productive if the CDR3 had no stop codons and remained in frame with V and J, and every other rearrangement was called non-productive. Following IMGT convention, CDR3 was defined as the stretch from the second conserved V-encoded cysteine up to the conserved J-encoded phenylalanine. In an earlier analysis of approximately 500 of the donors, sequences lacking an unambiguous match to a single V gene segment were excluded. An earlier analysis of about 590 of the donors classified V segments as functional when productive rearrangements were above 56.7% and as segregating when the standard deviation between donors was above 5%. A statistical classification framework was developed to diagnose cytomegalovirus status using the catalog of TCR beta chain sequences. In a later analysis, TCR nucleotide sequences were compared against IMGT/GENE-DB human TR gene sequences so that V and J genes could be assigned. In a later analysis, CDR3 sequences and most-parsimonious VDJ recombination scenarios were assigned using the TCRdist pipeline. In a later analysis, each TCR beta chain was defined by its CDR3 amino acid sequence together with its V-gene family, and reads without a unique V-gene family were excluded. A later analysis removed 592 highly shared, low-generation-probability nucleotide sequences to deal with suspected cross-contamination and a sequencing artifact. In a later analysis, a clonal expansion index for each public chain was calculated from normalized within-repertoire ranks of inferred template counts. Generation probabilities in a later analysis came from a VDJ recombination model fitted to out-of-frame rearrangements, and those results were checked against IGoR. A later analysis scored TCR-TCR, TCR-HLA and TCR-CMV co-occurrence with hypergeometric tests, applying a repertoire-size bias correction to TCR pairs. In a later analysis, false discovery rates were estimated by permuting HLA or CMV assignments 20 times. In a later analysis, co-occurring TCRs were grouped with DBSCAN, and TCRdist sequence similarity was added when clustering was performed within HLA-allele-positive subsets. For co-occurrence clustering, repertoires with fewer than 30,000 or more than 120,000 public chains were excluded, along with about five repertoires with anomalous nucleotide sharing. TCRdb took over this immuneACCESS table, retaining in-frame rearrangements with V and J assigned. Such tables are incomplete; in checked studies, under half of the missing clones stem from an unresolved V gene, and the remainder is unexplained. Clone size and V and J calls were adopted from that table, with D and trimming inferred from the DNA. This sample comprises over 90,000 clones, roughly 76% of them detected only once. The biggest ten clones account for 15% to 20% of the sample.

The cohort was made up of approximately 670 healthy bone marrow donors. At the time of sampling, every cohort member was nominally healthy, though immune exposures that went unrecorded were likely present. The donor tested CMV seropositive, placing the donor among the approximately 290 seropositive members of the cohort. Every donor gave a peripheral blood sample, and the peripheral blood mononuclear cells from that sample were used for TCR beta sequencing. Genomic DNA extraction from the blood cell samples was performed with the Qiagen DNeasy Blood Extraction Kit. Compared with germline, V lacks 7 bases and J lacks 8 bases; bases without a gene match: 9. Reading from cysteine to phenylalanine, the CDR3 counts 13 amino acids. Only CDR3 DNA remains: 39 bases, in frame from the first base. The germline V gene specifies SNHLY as CDR1 and FYNNEI as CDR2. With respect to this clone: The antigen it recognizes is unknown. No much larger clone is present one base from it, and per-base qualities are unavailable.

The origin of this receptor is a woman aged 55-69 years in good health and CMV-seropositive. The specimen sequenced was PBMCs. Recombination joined TRBV2 with TRBJ1-2; 8 bases in the junction line up with TRBD1. The CDR3 here reads CASNMGQVTGYTF. The nucleotide sequence is given as TGTGCCAGCAATATGGGACAGGTGACGGGCTACACCTTC.